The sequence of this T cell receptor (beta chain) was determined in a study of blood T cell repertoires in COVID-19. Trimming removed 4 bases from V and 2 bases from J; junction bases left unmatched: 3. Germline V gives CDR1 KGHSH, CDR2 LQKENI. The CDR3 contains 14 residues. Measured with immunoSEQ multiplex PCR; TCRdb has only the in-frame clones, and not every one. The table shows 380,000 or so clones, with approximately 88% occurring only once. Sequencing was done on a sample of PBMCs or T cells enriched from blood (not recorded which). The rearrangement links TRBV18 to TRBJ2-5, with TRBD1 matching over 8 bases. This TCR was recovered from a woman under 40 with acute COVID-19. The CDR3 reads CASSRRDRQETQYF. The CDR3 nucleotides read TGTGCCAGCTCACGCCGGGACAGGCAAGAGACCCAGTACTTC. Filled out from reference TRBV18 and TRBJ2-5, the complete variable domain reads NAGVMQNPRHLVRRRGQEARLRCSPMKGHSHVYWYRQLPEEGLKFMVYLQKENIIDESGMPKERFSAEFPKEGPSILRIQQVVRGDSAAYFCASSRRDRQETQYFGPGTRLLVL.